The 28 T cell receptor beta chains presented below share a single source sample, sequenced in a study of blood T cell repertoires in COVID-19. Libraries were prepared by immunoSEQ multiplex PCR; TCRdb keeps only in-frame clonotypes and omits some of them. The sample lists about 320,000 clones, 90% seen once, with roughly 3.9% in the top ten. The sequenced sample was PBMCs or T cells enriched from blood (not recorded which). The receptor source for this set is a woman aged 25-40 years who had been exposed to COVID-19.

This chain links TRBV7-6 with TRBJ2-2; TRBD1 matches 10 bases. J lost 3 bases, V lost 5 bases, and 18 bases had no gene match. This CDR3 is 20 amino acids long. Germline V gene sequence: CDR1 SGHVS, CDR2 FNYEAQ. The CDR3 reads CASSLRNRDRGLHDTGELFF. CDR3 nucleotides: TGTGCCAGCAGCCTCAGGAACCGGGACAGGGGTCTTCATGACACCGGGGAGCTGTTTTTT.

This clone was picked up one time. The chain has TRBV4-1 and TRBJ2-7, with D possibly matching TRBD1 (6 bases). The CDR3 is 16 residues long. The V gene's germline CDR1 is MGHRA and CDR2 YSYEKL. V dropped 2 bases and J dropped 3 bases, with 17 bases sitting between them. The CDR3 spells CASSQYQGQGHYEQYF. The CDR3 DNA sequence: TGCGCCAGCAGCCAATATCAGGGACAAGGGCACTACGAGCAGTACTTC.

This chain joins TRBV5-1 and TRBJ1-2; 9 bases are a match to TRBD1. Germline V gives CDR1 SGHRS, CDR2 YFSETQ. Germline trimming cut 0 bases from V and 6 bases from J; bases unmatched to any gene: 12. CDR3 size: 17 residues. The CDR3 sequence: CASSLAEIGQGYDGYTF. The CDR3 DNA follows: TGCGCCAGCAGCTTGGCCGAAATAGGACAGGGGTATGATGGCTACACCTTC.

The CDR3 spells CASSGLEGRETQYF. CDR3 in DNA: TGTGCCAGCAGTGGACTAGAAGGTCGAGAGACCCAGTACTTC. V and J are TRBV2 and TRBJ2-5; TRBD2 is a possible D gene (6 bases). CDR1 is SNHLY, CDR2 FYNNEI, per germline. V lost 4 bases and J lost 4, with 13 bases in between. The CDR3 extends over 14 amino acids.

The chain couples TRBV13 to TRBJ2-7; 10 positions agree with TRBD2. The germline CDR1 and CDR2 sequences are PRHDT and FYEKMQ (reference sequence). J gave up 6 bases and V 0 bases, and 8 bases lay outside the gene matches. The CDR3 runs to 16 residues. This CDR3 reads CASSLGPSGGFGEQYF. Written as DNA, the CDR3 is TGTGCCAGCAGCTTAGGCCCTAGCGGGGGATTTGGCGAGCAGTACTTC.

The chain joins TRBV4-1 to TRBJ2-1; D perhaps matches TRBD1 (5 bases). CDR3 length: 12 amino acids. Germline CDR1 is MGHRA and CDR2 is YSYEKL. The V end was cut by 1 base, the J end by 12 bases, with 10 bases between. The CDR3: CASSQGGLWQFF. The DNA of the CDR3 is TGCGCCAGCAGCCAAGGGGGCCTATGGCAGTTCTTC.

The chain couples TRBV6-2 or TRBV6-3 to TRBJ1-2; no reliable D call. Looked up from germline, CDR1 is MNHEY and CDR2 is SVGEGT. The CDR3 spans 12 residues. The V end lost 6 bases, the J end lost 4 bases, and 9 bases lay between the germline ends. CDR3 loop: CASSPESYGYTF. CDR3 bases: TGTGCCAGCAGCCCCGAGTCCTATGGCTACACCTTC.

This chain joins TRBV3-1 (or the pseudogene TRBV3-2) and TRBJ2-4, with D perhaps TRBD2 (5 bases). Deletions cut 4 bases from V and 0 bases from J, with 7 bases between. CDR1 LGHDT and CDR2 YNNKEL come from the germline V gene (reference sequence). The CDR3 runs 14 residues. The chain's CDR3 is CASSLGLAKNIQYF. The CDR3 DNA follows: TGTGCCAGCAGCCTCGGACTAGCCAAAAACATTCAGTACTTC.

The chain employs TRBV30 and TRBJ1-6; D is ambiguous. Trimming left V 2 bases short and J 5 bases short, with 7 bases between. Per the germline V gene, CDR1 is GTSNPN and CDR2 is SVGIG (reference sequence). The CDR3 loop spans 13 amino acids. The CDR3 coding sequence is TGTGCCTGGAGTCGTGCGAATAATTCACCCCTCCACTTT. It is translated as CAWSRANNSPLHF.

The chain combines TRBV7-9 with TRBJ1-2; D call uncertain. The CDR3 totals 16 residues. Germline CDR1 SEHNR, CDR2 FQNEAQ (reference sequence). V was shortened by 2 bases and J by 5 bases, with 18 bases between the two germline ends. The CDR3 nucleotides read TGTGCCAGCAGCTTATTCGGCACAGACCATCTTTATGGCTACACCTTC. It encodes CASSLFGTDHLYGYTF.

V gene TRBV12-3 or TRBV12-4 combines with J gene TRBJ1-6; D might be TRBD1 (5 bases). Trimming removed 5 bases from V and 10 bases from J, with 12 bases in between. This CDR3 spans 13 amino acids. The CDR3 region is CASSPRVGSPLHF. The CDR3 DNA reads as TGTGCCAGCAGTCCCAGGGTAGGATCACCCCTCCACTTT.

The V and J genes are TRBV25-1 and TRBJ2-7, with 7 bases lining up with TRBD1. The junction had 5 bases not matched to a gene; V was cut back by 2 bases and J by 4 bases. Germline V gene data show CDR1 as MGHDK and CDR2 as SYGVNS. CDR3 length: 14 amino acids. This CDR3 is CASSEVDRNYEQYF. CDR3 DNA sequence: TGTGCCAGCAGTGAAGTGGACAGGAATTACGAGCAGTACTTC.

CDR3 residues: CASSPAGGHRVESPLHF. The CDR3 coding sequence is TGTGCCAGCTCACCCGCAGGGGGACACAGGGTAGAGTCACCCCTCCACTTT. The rearrangement uses TRBV18 and TRBJ1-6, with TRBD1 matching over 7 bases. The CDR3 consists of 17 residues. Losses at the gene ends were 3 bases for V and 10 bases for J; bases not matched to a gene: 15. Germline V lookup: CDR1 KGHSH, CDR2 LQKENI.

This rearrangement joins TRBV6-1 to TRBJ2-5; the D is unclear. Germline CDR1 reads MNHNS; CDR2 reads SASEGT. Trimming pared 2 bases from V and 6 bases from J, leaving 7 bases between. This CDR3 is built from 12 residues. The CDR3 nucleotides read TGTGCCAGCAGTGAAATCTATCAGACCCAGTACTTC. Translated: CASSEIYQTQYF.

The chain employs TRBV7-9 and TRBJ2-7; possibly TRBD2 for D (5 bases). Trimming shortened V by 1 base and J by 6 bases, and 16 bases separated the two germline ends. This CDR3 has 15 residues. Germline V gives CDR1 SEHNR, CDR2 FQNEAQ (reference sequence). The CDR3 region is CASSLVGSLVGEQYF. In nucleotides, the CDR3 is TGTGCCAGCAGCTTAGTCGGTTCACTAGTGGGCGAGCAGTACTTC.

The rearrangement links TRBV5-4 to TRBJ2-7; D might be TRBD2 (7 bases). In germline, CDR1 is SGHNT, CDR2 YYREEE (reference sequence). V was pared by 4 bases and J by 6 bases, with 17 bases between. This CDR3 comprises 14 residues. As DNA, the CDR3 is TGTGCCAGCAGCCCGGTGGGGGCGGGGGCCGAGCAGTACTTC. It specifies CASSPVGAGAEQYF. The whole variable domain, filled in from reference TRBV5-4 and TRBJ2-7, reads ETGVTQSPTHLIKTRGQQVTLRCSSQSGHNTVSWYQQALGQGPQFIFQYYREEENGRGNFPPRFSGLQFPNYSSELNVNALELDDSALYLCASSPVGAGAEQYFGPGTRLTVT.

The CDR3 region has the DNA TGTGCCAGCAGTCCTACAGGGGCTATGAACACTGAAGCTTTCTTT. Its protein is CASSPTGAMNTEAFF. V gene TRBV7-9 combines with J gene TRBJ1-1, with 7 bases identical to TRBD1. Germline V lookup: CDR1 SEHNR, CDR2 FQNEAQ (reference sequence). Trimming at V came to 6 bases and at J to 0 bases, leaving 7 bases not matched to a gene. CDR3 size: 15 residues.

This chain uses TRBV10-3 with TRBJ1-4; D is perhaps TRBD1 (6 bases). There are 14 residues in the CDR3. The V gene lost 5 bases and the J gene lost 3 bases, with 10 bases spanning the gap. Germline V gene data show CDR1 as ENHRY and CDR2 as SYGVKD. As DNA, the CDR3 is TGTGCCATCAGTACGACAGGCCCTAATGAAAAACTGTTTTTT. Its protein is CAISTTGPNEKLFF.

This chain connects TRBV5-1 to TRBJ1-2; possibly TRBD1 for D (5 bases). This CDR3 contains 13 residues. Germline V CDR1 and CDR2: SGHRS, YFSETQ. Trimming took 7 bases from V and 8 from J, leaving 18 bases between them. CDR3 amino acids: CASRRGGTGGYTF. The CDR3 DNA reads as TGCGCCAGCCGCCGGGGAGGGACGGGCGGCTACACCTTC. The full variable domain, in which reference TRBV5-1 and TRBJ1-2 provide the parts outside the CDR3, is KAGVTQTPRYLIKTRGQQVTLSCSPISGHRSVSWYQQTPGQGLQFLFEYFSETQRNKGNFPGRFSGRQFSNSRSEMNVSTLELGDSALYLCASRRGGTGGYTFGSGTRLTVV.

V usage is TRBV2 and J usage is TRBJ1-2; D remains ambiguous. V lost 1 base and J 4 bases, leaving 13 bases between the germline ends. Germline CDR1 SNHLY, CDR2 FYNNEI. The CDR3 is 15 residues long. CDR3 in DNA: TGTGCCAGCAGTGAAGATCTCCGTTTCGTCTATGGCTACACCTTC. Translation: CASSEDLRFVYGYTF.

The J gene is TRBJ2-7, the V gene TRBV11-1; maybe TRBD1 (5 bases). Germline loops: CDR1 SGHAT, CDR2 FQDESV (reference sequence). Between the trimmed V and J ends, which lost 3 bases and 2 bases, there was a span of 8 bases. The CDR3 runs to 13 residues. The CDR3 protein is CASSFLGAYEQYF. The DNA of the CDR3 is TGTGCCAGCAGCTTCTTAGGGGCCTACGAGCAGTACTTC.

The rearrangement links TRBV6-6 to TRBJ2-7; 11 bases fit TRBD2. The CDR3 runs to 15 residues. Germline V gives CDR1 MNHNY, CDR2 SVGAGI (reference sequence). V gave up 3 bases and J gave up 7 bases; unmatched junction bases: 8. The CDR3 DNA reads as TGTGCCAGCAGTTATACTAGCGGGGGCCGAACGGAGCAGTACTTC. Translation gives CASSYTSGGRTEQYF.

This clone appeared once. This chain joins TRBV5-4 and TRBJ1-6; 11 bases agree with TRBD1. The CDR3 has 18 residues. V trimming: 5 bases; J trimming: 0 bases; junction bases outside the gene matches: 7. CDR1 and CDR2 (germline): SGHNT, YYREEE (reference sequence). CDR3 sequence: CASSLGQGADSYNSPLHF. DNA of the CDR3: TGTGCCAGCAGTCTTGGACAGGGGGCTGACTCCTATAATTCACCCCTCCACTTT. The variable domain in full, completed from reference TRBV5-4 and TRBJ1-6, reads ETGVTQSPTHLIKTRGQQVTLRCSSQSGHNTVSWYQQALGQGPQFIFQYYREEENGRGNFPPRFSGLQFPNYSSELNVNALELDDSALYLCASSLGQGADSYNSPLHFGNGTRLTVT.

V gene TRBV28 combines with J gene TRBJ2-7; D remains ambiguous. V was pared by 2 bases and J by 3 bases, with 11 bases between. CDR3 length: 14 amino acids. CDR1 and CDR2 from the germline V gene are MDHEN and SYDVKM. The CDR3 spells CASSLNSIVYEQYF. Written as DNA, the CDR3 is TGTGCCAGCAGTTTAAACAGCATTGTCTACGAGCAGTACTTC.

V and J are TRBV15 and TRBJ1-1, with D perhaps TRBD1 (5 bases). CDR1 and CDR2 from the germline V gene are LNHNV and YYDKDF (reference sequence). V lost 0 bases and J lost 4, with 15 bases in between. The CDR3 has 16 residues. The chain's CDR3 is CATSRDLVRRGTEAFF. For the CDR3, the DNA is TGTGCCACCAGCAGAGATCTCGTGAGGAGGGGCACTGAAGCTTTCTTT.

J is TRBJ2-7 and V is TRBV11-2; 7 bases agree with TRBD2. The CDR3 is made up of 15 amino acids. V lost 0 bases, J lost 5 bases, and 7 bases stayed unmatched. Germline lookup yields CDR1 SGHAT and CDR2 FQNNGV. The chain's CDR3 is CASSLDRGVYHEQYF. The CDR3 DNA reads TGTGCCAGCAGCTTAGATCGGGGGGTTTACCACGAGCAGTACTTC.

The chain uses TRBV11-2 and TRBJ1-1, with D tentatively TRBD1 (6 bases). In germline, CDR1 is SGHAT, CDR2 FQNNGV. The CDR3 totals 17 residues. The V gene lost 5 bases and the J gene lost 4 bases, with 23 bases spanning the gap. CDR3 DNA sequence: TGTGCCAGCAGCGCAGCCACCCCAGGGGCGTGGGGCACTGAAGCTTTCTTT. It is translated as CASSAATPGAWGTEAFF.

The CDR3 DNA sequence: TGTGCCAGCAGTGAATATGGGAGGAACACTGAAGCTTTCTTT. Translating gives CASSEYGRNTEAFF. This chain links TRBV2 with TRBJ1-1, with unresolved D. V lost 2 bases to trimming and J lost 1 base, with 8 bases between them. Germline CDR1 SNHLY, CDR2 FYNNEI. The CDR3 has 14 residues.